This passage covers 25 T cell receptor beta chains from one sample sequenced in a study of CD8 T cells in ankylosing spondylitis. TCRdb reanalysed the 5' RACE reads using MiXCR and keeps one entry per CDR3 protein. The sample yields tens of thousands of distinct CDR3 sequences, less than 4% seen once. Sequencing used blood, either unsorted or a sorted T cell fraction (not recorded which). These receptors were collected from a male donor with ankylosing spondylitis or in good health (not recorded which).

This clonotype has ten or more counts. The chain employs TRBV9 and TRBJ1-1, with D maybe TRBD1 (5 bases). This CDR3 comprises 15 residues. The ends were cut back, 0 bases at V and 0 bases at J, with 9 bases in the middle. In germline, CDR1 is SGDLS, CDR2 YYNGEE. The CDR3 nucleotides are TGTGCCAGCAGCGTAGGTGGAGGGGTGAACACTGAAGCTTTCTTT. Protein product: CASSVGGGVNTEAFF.

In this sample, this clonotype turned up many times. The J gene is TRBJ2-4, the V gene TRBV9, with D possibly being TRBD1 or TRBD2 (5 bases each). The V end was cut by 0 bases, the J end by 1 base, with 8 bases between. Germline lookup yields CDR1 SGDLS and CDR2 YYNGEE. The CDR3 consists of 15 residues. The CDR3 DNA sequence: TGTGCCAGCAGCGTAGGGGGGTATGCCAAAAACATTCAGTACTTC. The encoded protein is CASSVGGYAKNIQYF.

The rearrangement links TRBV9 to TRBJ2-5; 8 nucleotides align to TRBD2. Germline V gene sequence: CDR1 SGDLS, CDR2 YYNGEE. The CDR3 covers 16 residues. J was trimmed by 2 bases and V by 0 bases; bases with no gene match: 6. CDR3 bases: TGTGCCAGCAGCGTAGCCCCCCAGCGGGGGCAAGAGACCCAGTACTTC. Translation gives CASSVAPQRGQETQYF.

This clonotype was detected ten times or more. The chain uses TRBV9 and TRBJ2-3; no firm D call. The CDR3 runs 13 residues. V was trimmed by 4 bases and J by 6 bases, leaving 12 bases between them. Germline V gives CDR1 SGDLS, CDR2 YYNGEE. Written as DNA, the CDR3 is TGTGCCAGCAGCCCTAACCCTGGGGATACGCAGTATTTT. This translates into CASSPNPGDTQYF.

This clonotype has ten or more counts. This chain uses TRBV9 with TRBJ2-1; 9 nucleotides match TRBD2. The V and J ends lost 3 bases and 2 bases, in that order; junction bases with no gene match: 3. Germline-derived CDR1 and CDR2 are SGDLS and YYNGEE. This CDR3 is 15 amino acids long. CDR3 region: CASSAGLAPYNEQFF. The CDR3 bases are TGTGCCAGCAGCGCAGGACTAGCGCCCTACAATGAGCAGTTCTTC.

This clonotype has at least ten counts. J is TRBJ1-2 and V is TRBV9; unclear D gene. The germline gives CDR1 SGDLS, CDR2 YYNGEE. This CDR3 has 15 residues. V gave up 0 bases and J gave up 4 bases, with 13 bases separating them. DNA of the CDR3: TGTGCCAGCAGCGTAGGAGGTAGACTCCTCTATGGCTACACCTTC. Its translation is CASSVGGRLLYGYTF.

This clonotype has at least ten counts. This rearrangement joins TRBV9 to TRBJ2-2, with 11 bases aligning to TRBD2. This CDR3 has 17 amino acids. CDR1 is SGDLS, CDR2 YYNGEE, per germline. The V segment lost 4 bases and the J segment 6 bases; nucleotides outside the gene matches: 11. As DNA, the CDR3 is TGTGCCAGCAGCCCCGTAGCGGGAGGGCCTATTGCCGGGGAGCTGTTTTTT. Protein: CASSPVAGGPIAGELFF. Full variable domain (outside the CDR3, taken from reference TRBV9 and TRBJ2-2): DSGVTQTPKHLITATGQRVTLRCSPRSGDLSVYWYQQSLDQGLQFLIQYYNGEERAKGNILERFSAQQFPDLHSELNLSSLELGDSALYFCASSPVAGGPIAGELFFGEGSRLTVL.

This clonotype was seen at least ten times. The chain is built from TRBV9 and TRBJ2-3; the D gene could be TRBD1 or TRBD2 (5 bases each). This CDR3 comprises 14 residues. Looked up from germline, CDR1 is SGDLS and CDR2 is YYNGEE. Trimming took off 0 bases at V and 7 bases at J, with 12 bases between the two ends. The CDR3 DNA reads TGTGCCAGCAGCGTAGAAGGGGCGGACTATACGCAGTATTTT. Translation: CASSVEGADYTQYF.

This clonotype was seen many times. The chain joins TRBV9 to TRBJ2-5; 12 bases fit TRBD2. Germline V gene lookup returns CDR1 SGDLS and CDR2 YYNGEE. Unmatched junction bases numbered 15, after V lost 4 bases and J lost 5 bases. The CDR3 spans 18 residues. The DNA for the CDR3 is TGTGCCAGCAGCCCCCGACTAGCGGGAGACGTCGCGGGGGAGACCCAGTACTTC. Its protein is CASSPRLAGDVAGETQYF.

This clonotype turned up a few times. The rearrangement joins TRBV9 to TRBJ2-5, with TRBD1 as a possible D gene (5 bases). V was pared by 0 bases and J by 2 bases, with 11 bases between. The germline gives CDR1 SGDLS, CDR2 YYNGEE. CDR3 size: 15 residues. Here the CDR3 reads CASSVGVRVQETQYF. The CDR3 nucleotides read TGTGCCAGCAGCGTAGGTGTCAGGGTACAAGAGACCCAGTACTTC.

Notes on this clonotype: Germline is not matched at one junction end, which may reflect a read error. The CDR3 nucleotides read TGTGCCGGCAGCGCCGGGACAGGGGGCTCGGAGACCCAGTACTTC. Protein product: CAGSAGTGGSETQYF. The chain links TRBV9 to TRBJ2-5; 12 bases are shared with TRBD1. The CDR3 has 15 amino acids. Per the germline V gene, CDR1 is SGDLS and CDR2 is YYNGEE. The full variable domain, with the rest looked up from reference TRBV9 and TRBJ2-5, is DSGVTQTPKHLITATGQRVTLRCSPRSGDLSVYWYQQSLDQGLQFLIQYYNGEERAKGNILERFSAQQFPDLHSELNLSSLELGDSALYFCAGSAGTGGSETQYFGPGTRLLVL.

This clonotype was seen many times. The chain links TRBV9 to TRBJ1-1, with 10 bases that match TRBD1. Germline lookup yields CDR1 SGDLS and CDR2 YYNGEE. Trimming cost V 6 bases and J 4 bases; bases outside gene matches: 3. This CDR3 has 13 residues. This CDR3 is CASTGQGFTEAFF. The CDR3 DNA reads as TGTGCCAGCACGGGACAGGGGTTCACTGAAGCTTTCTTT.

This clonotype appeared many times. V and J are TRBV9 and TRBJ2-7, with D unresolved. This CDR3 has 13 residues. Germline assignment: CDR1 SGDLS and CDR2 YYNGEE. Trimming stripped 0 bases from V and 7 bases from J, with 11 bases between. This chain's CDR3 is CASSVAPGLEQYV. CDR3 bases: TGTGCCAGCAGCGTAGCTCCCGGATTGGAGCAGTACGTC.

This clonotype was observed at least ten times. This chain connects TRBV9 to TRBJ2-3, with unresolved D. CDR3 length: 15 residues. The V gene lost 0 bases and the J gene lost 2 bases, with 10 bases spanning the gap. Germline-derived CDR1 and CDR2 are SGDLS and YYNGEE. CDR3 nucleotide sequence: TGTGCCAGCAGCGTAGAAGGCCACACCACAGATACGCAGTATTTT. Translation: CASSVEGHTTDTQYF.

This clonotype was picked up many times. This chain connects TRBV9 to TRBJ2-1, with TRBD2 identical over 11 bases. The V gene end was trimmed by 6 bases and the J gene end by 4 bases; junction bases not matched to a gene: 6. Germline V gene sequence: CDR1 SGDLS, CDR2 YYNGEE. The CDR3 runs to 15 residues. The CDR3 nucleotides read TGTGCCAGCAACCAGGGACTAGCGGATTACAATGAGCAGTTCTTC. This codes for CASNQGLADYNEQFF.

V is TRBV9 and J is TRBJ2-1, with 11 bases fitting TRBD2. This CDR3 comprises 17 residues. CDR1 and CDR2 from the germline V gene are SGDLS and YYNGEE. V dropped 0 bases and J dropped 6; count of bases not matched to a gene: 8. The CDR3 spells CASSVDVAGGLFNEQFF. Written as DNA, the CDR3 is TGTGCCAGCAGCGTAGACGTAGCGGGAGGGCTATTCAATGAGCAGTTCTTC.

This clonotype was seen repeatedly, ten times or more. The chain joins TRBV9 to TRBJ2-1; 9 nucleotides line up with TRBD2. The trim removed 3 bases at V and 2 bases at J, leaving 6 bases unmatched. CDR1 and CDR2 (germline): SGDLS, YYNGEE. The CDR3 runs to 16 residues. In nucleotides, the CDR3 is TGTGCCAGCAGCGGGCTACTAGCGGGTACCTACAATGAGCAGTTCTTC. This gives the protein CASSGLLAGTYNEQFF.

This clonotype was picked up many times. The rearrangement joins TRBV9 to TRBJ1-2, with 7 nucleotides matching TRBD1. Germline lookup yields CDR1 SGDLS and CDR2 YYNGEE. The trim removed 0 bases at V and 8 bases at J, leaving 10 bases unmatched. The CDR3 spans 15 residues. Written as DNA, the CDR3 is TGTGCCAGCAGCGTAGCCGTAACAGGGGAGGGAGGCTACACCTTC. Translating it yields CASSVAVTGEGGYTF.

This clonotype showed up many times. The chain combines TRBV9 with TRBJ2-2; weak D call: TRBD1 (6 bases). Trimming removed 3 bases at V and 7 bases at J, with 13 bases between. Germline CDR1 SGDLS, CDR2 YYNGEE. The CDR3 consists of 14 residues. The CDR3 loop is CASSASQGGGELFF. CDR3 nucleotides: TGTGCCAGCAGCGCCTCACAGGGTGGCGGGGAGCTGTTTTTT.

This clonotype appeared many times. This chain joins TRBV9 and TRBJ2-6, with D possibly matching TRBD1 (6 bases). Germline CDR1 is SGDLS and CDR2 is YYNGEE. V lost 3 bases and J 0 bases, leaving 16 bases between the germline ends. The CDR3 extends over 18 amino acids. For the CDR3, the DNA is TGTGCCAGCAGCGCAAGACAGGAAACAAGCTCTGGGGCCAACGTCCTGACTTTC. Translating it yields CASSARQETSSGANVLTF. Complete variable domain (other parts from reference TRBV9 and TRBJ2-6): DSGVTQTPKHLITATGQRVTLRCSPRSGDLSVYWYQQSLDQGLQFLIQYYNGEERAKGNILERFSAQQFPDLHSELNLSSLELGDSALYFCASSARQETSSGANVLTFGAGSRLTVL.

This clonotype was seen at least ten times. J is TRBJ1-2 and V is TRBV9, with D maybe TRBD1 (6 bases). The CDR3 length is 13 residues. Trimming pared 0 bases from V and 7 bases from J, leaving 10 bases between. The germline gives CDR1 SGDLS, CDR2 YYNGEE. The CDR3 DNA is TGTGCCAGCAGCGTAGTAACAGGGAGTGGCTACACCTTC. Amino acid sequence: CASSVVTGSGYTF.

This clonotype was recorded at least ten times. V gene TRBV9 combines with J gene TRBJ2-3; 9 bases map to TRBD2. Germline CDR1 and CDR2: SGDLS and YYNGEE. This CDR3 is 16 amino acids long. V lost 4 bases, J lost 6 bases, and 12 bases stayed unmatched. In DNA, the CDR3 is TGTGCCAGCAGCCCCCCGGGTGCGGGGGGGTCCGATACGCAGTATTTT. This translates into CASSPPGAGGSDTQYF.

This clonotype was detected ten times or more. The CDR3 protein is CASSPRLATATGELFF. CDR3 DNA: TGTGCCAGCAGCCCCCGATTGGCCACGGCCACCGGGGAGCTGTTTTTT. The chain joins TRBV9 to TRBJ2-2; no firm D call. The CDR3 has 16 amino acids. Trimming shortened V by 4 bases and J by 4 bases, and 17 bases separated the two germline ends. Germline-derived CDR1 and CDR2 are SGDLS and YYNGEE. The full variable domain, completed using reference TRBV9 and TRBJ2-2, is DSGVTQTPKHLITATGQRVTLRCSPRSGDLSVYWYQQSLDQGLQFLIQYYNGEERAKGNILERFSAQQFPDLHSELNLSSLELGDSALYFCASSPRLATATGELFFGEGSRLTVL.

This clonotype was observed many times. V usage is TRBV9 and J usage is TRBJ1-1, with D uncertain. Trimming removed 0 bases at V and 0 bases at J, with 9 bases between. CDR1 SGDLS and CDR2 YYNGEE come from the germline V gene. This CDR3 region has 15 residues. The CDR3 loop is CASSVGSLMNTEAFF. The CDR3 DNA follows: TGTGCCAGCAGCGTAGGAAGCCTTATGAACACTGAAGCTTTCTTT. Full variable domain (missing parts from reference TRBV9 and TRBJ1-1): DSGVTQTPKHLITATGQRVTLRCSPRSGDLSVYWYQQSLDQGLQFLIQYYNGEERAKGNILERFSAQQFPDLHSELNLSSLELGDSALYFCASSVGSLMNTEAFFGQGTRLTVV.

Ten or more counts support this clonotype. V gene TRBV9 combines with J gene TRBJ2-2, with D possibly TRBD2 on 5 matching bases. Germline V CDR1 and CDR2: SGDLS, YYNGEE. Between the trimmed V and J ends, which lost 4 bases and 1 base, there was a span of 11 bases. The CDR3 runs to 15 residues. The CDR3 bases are TGTGCCAGCAGCCATACGGGGTTGAACACCGGGGAGCTGTTTTTT. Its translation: CASSHTGLNTGELFF.